This T cell receptor beta chain was captured by sequencing in a study of PD-1 blockade in classical Hodgkin lymphoma. Study-level points and caveats: Exclusion applied to patients who initiated nivolumab less than 1 year following ASCT. Patients with a complete response exhibited baseline diversity comparable to newly diagnosed patients. Newly diagnosed patients were reported to exhibit reduced baseline TCR diversity relative to healthy donors. The CD4+ diversity rise by C4D1 was clearest in complete responders.

The CDR3 totals 15 residues. Per germline, CDR1 SGHVS and CDR2 FNYEAQ. With 5 bases removed from V and 3 bases from J, the gap between germline ends came to 14 bases. Data came from immunoSEQ multiplex PCR; TCRdb stores just in-frame clones and leaves some out. The sample holds 4,000 or so clones; around two thirds are singletons and the top ten take around 49%. About this clone: What it binds is not known.

The time point here: cycle 4 day 1 (C4D1), after 5 to 7 weeks of nivolumab. The patients all showed relapse after autologous stem cell transplantation, while their brentuximab vedotin exposure varied. By magnetic negative selection, CD8+ T cells were isolated from the thawed PBMCs. V is TRBV7-6 and J is TRBJ2-1, with D perhaps matching TRBD2 (6 bases). The sequence was collected from a human donor with classical Hodgkin lymphoma. This specimen consisted of CD8+ T cells from blood, obtained before the fourth cycle of nivolumab. The CDR3 loop reads CASSPGGNLYNEQFF. In DNA, the CDR3 is TGTGCCAGCAGCCCCGGGGGAAACCTCTACAATGAGCAGTTCTTC.